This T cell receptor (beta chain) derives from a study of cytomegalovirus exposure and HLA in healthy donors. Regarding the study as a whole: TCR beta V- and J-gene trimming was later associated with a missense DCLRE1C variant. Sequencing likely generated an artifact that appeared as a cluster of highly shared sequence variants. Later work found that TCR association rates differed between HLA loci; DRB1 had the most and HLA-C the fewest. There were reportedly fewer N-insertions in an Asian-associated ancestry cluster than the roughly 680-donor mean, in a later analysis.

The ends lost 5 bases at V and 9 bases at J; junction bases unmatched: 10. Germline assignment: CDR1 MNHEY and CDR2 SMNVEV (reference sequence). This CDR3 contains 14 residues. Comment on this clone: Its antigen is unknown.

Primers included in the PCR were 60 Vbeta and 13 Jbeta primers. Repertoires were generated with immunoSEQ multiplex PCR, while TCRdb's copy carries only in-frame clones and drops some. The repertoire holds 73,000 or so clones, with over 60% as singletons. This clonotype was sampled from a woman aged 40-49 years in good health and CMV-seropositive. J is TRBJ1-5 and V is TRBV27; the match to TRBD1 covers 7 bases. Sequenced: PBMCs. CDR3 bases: TGTGCCAGCAGTGCGACAGGGTTGGTTGGGCCCCAGCATTTT. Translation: CASSATGLVGPQHF.